Detailed here is one TCR beta chain. What it binds is not known. This specimen belongs to a study of cytomegalovirus exposure and HLA in healthy donors. Study-wide points: The study dropped some indistinguishable V segments, TRBV6-2 and TRBV6-3 among them. A previous analysis found most TCR beta V segments productive roughly 87% or roughly 30% of the time. A later analysis, which compared TCR beta chains of equal frequency, found the HLA-associated ones more clonally expanded.

The PCR employed 60 Vbeta primers together with 13 Jbeta primers. Per the original methods: Later reanalysis found around 80 million unique TCR beta chains, roughly 10 million of them shared. The data were produced by immunoSEQ multiplex PCR, yet TCRdb's version contains in-frame clones alone and is incomplete. V and J calls and clone size follow that table, whereas D and trimming were derived from the DNA. The repertoire table contains approximately 100,000 clones. This CDR3 has 15 amino acids. After removal of 5 bases from V and 1 base from J, the junction contained 2 bases not matched to a gene. Germline V gives CDR1 SGHTA, CDR2 FQGNSA.

The chain has TRBV7-2 and TRBJ2-2, with TRBD2 identical over 9 bases. The clonotype was recovered from a man between 45 and 60 years old in good health and CMV-seronegative. Sequenced material: PBMCs. The CDR3 region has the DNA TGTGCCAGCAGCCGACTAGCGGTGAACACCGGGGAGCTGTTTTTT. Translating it yields CASSRLAVNTGELFF. The whole variable domain, remainder taken from reference TRBV7-2 and TRBJ2-2, is GAGVSQSPSNKVTEKGKDVELRCDPISGHTALYWYRQSLGQGLEFLIYFQGNSAPDKSGLPSDRFSAERTGGSVSTLTIQRTQQEDSAVYLCASSRLAVNTGELFFGEGSRLTVL.